Included here is one T cell receptor beta chain sequence, with context. Because the CDR3 is missing its conserved closing phenylalanine or tryptophan, this is likely a read error. The sample is drawn from a study of molecular identifiers for immune sequencing clone quantification. Study-wide context: Four of five RNA aliquots from roughly 21,000 or 96,000 naive CD8 T cells were sequenced.

Germline lookup yields CDR1 SGHDT and CDR2 YYEEEE. The CDR3 length is 11 residues. Trimming removed 7 bases at V and 1 base at J, with 6 bases between. TCRdb recomputed calls from the PCR reads with MiXCR, one row per CDR3 protein. The sample shows fewer than 350,000 distinct CDR3 sequences, around 21% of them seen only once. The chain combines TRBV5-6 with TRBJ2-7; D is ambiguous. Sequencing was done on a sample of naive CD8+ T cells from blood, with Jurkat cell RNA spiked in. Specified subset: FACS-sorted CD8+CD4-CCR7+CD45RA+ naive T cells. This clonotype was obtained from a human donor in good health. Some libraries in this study had Jurkat cell RNA spiked in. The CDR3 bases are TGTGCCAGCTCGGCTTCCTACGAGCAGTACTCC. Protein sequence: CASSASYEQYS.